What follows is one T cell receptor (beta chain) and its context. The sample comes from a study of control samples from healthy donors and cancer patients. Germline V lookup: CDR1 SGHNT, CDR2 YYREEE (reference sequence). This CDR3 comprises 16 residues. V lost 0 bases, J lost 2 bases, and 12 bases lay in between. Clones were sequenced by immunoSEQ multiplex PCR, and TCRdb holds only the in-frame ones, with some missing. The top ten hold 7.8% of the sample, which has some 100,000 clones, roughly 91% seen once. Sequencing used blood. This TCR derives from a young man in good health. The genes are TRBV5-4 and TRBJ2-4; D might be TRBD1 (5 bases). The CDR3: CASSLGGPSSKNIQYF. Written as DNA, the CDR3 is TGTGCCAGCAGCTTGGGGGGCCCTTCCTCCAAAAACATTCAGTACTTC.